The 28 T cell receptor beta chains below were found in one sample sequenced in a study of T cells in Graves' hyperthyroidism and ophthalmopathy. Using RNA transcripts as the source, TCR beta CDR3 regions were amplified. An initial round of RT-PCR targeting the TCR CDR3 relied on the HTBI primer set. A single record per CDR3 protein comes from TCRdb applying MiXCR to the multiplex PCR reads. The sample shows 500,000 to 650,000 distinct CDR3 sequences, just under 20% of them seen only once. The sample comprised blood. All receptors come from a man in his forties with Graves' ophthalmopathy.

This clonotype was observed many times. The chain uses TRBV28 and TRBJ2-5; TRBD2 matches 13 bases. Germline CDR1 is MDHEN and CDR2 is SYDVKM. J gave up 4 bases and V 4 bases, and 3 bases lay outside the gene matches. This CDR3 has 15 residues. The CDR3 DNA sequence: TGTGCCAGCAGTTCCGGACTAGCGGGAGCAGAGACCCAGTACTTC. Translating it yields CASSSGLAGAETQYF.

This clonotype was seen at least ten times. J is TRBJ2-7 and V is TRBV3-1; D remains unclear. Looked up from germline, CDR1 is LGHDT and CDR2 is YNNKEL (reference sequence). CDR3 length equals 14 residues. V was pared by 5 bases and J by 2 bases, with 13 bases between. CDR3 DNA sequence: TGTGCCAGCAGCGTCTTCTCAAACCCCTACGAGCAGTACTTC. Its translation is CASSVFSNPYEQYF.

The chain carries TRBV13 and TRBJ2-7; 12 nucleotides match TRBD2. Trimming at V came to 4 bases and at J to 3 bases, leaving 4 bases not matched to a gene. CDR3 length: 15 residues. Germline CDR1 reads PRHDT; CDR2 reads FYEKMQ (reference sequence). The DNA for the CDR3 is TGTGCCAGCAGCTCGGCGACTAGCGGGAGCTACGAGCAGTACTTC. Translation gives CASSSATSGSYEQYF.

The gene calls are TRBV29-1 and TRBJ2-1; D is uncertain. The V and J ends lost 6 bases and 2 bases respectively, with 17 bases between them. CDR1 is SQVTM and CDR2 is ANQGSEA in the germline V gene. The CDR3 runs 15 residues. CDR3 coding DNA: TGCAGCGTCCACATAGACGTAGTCCCCTACAATGAGCAGTTCTTC. Translated, it gives CSVHIDVVPYNEQFF.

This clonotype was observed at least ten times. The V and J genes are TRBV12-3 or TRBV12-4 and TRBJ2-5; D is unresolved. This CDR3 is 12 amino acids long. V shed 1 base and J shed 11 bases, with 11 bases lying between them. The CDR3 region is CASSLGQPGQYF. The CDR3 region has the DNA TGTGCCAGCAGTTTAGGCCAGCCCGGACAGTACTTC.

On this clonotype: Mismatch with germline at one junction end may stem from a read error. The chain is built from TRBV4-2 and TRBJ2-5, with 7 bases lining up with TRBD1. The V gene's germline CDR1 is LGHNA and CDR2 YNFKEQ. The length of the CDR3 is 17 residues. The CDR3 region has the DNA TGTGCCGGCAGCCTTGGACCCCAGGGGACAGATAAAGAGACCCAGTACTTC. This translates into CAGSLGPQGTDKETQYF.

The CDR3: CSVWDRASEQYF. CDR3 in DNA: TGCAGCGTTTGGGACAGGGCATCCGAGCAGTACTTC. J is TRBJ2-7 and V is TRBV29-1; TRBD1 aligns across 9 bases. V shed 5 bases, J shed 6 bases, and the junction held 5 bases outside the gene matches. The length of the CDR3 is 12 residues. CDR1 and CDR2 (germline): SQVTM, ANQGSEA.

This clonotype has more than one count but fewer than ten. The V and J genes are TRBV11-3 and TRBJ2-1; the match to TRBD2 covers 9 bases. The V gene's germline CDR1 is SGHNT and CDR2 YENEEA. The ends lost 5 bases at V and 6 bases at J; junction bases unmatched: 14. The CDR3 has 17 residues. In DNA form, the CDR3 reads TGTGCCAGCAGCCCCACGGTAGGGCGGGGGGGGGCCAATGAGCAGTTCTTC. Protein product: CASSPTVGRGGANEQFF.

This clonotype was counted ten times or more. The chain carries TRBV27 and TRBJ2-3, with D hard to call. CDR1 is MNHEY and CDR2 is SMNVEV in the germline V gene (reference sequence). The germline V and J ends were trimmed by 5 bases and 4 bases, with 4 bases remaining between them. The CDR3 sequence is 11 residues long. The DNA of the CDR3 is TGTGCCAGCAGTGCCTCAGATACGCAGTATTTT. Amino acids: CASSASDTQYF.

The chain employs TRBV19 and TRBJ2-1, with 11 bases that match TRBD1. This CDR3 has 17 amino acids. Germline values: CDR1 LNHDA, CDR2 SQIVND (reference sequence). The ends lost 4 bases at V and 6 bases at J; junction bases unmatched: 11. As DNA, the CDR3 is TGTGCCAGTAGTAAGGACAGGGGGCCCCTAGACCCCAATGAGCAGTTCTTC. This codes for CASSKDRGPLDPNEQFF. Combining the CDR3 with reference TRBV19 and TRBJ2-1 gives the whole variable domain DGGITQSPKYLFRKEGQNVTLSCEQNLNHDAMYWYRQDPGQGLRLIYYSQIVNDFQKGDIAEGYSVSREKKESFPLTVTSAQKNPTAFYLCASSKDRGPLDPNEQFFGPGTRLTVL.

The chain carries TRBV4-2 and TRBJ1-4; the D is unclear. This CDR3 is 14 amino acids long. V was clipped by 0 bases and J by 5 bases, with 7 bases between them. Germline V gene lookup returns CDR1 LGHNA and CDR2 YNFKEQ. The CDR3 spells CASSQDVLNEKLFF. For the CDR3, the DNA is TGTGCCAGCAGCCAAGATGTCCTGAATGAAAAACTGTTTTTT.

This clonotype was detected ten times or more. The chain recombines TRBV2 with TRBJ2-7, with D maybe TRBD1 (5 bases). This CDR3 contains 14 residues. Germline CDR1 is SNHLY and CDR2 is FYNNEI. Trimming removed 9 bases at V and 2 bases at J, with 17 bases between. CDR3 protein: CARQARGGTYEQYF. The CDR3 nucleotides are TGTGCCAGACAGGCCCGCGGCGGAACCTACGAGCAGTACTTC. The variable domain in full, with the rest retrieved from reference TRBV2 and TRBJ2-7, is EPEVTQTPSHQVTQMGQEVILRCVPISNHLYFYWYRQILGQKVEFLVSFYNNEISEKSEIFDDQFSVERPDGSNFTLKIRSTKLEDSAMYFCARQARGGTYEQYFGPGTRLTVT.

The V call is TRBV30, the J call TRBJ2-5; the match to TRBD1 covers 7 bases. The CDR3 consists of 14 residues. Germline assignment: CDR1 GTSNPN and CDR2 SVGIG (reference sequence). V lost 5 bases and J lost 2; bases outside the gene matches: 8. The CDR3 is CAWSRGIGQETQYF. CDR3 DNA: TGTGCCTGGTCCAGGGGGATCGGTCAAGAGACCCAGTACTTC.

This chain joins TRBV9 and TRBJ2-3; TRBD2 matches 9 bases. CDR1 is SGDLS and CDR2 is YYNGEE in the germline V gene. Trimming at V came to 2 bases and at J to 6 bases, leaving 13 bases not matched to a gene. The CDR3 spans 17 residues. CDR3 in amino acids: CASSVRGGGRADDTQYF. CDR3 bases: TGTGCCAGCAGCGTCAGGGGCGGCGGGAGGGCCGACGATACGCAGTATTTT.

In its sample, this clonotype was seen once. CDR3 amino acids: CASRTGGLDGYTF. DNA of the CDR3: TGTGCCAGCAGGACAGGGGGCCTCGATGGCTACACCTTC. V and J are TRBV2 and TRBJ1-2; the match to TRBD1 covers 10 bases. Germline V gene sequence: CDR1 SNHLY, CDR2 FYNNEI. The CDR3 covers 13 residues. J lost 6 bases, V lost 6 bases, and 4 bases had no gene match.

At least ten counts were recorded for this clonotype. The J gene is TRBJ2-7, the V gene TRBV28, with D possibly TRBD1 on 6 matching bases. The CDR3 runs to 15 residues. V gave up 7 bases and J gave up 4 bases, with 20 bases separating them. The germline V gene has CDR1 MDHEN and CDR2 SYDVKM. The CDR3 region is CASTLDPGQFYEQYF. CDR3 coding DNA: TGTGCCAGCACCCTGGATCCGGGACAATTTTACGAGCAGTACTTC.

For this clonotype: A much more abundant neighbour one base away suggests this may be a read error. V usage is TRBV7-2 and J usage is TRBJ2-3, with a possible D match to TRBD2 (6 bases). The germline V gene has CDR1 SGHTA and CDR2 FQGNSA. Deletions cut 9 bases from V and 5 bases from J, with 18 bases between. The CDR3 runs to 14 residues. The CDR3 spells CARSPGTVRDTQYF. Here the CDR3 DNA reads TGTGCCAGAAGCCCCGGGACTGTTAGAGATACGCAGTATTTT.

This clonotype was counted ten times or more. The gene calls are TRBV5-1 and TRBJ2-7; the D gene is possibly TRBD1 (6 bases). Germline-derived CDR1 and CDR2 are SGHRS and YFSETQ. This CDR3 is 14 amino acids long. V lost 6 bases, J lost 3 bases, and 16 bases lay in between. In DNA, the CDR3 is TGCGCCAGCACCCCGGCTGGGGGCAACTACGAGCAGTACTTC. This gives the protein CASTPAGGNYEQYF.

The V gene is TRBV6-1, the J gene TRBJ1-5; D possibly corresponds to TRBD1 (5 bases). V was pared by 1 base and J by 5 bases, with 12 bases between. The CDR3 runs to 15 residues. CDR1 MNHNS and CDR2 SASEGT come from the germline V gene. CDR3 loop: CASSEGGAWDQPQHF. The CDR3 nucleotides are TGTGCCAGCAGTGAAGGAGGGGCTTGGGATCAGCCCCAGCATTTT.

This clonotype has a count of ten or more. The rearrangement uses TRBV2 and TRBJ2-2; 9 nucleotides agree with TRBD1. V lost 7 bases, J lost 7 bases, and 7 bases stayed unmatched. The CDR3 runs 14 residues. Germline CDR1 SNHLY, CDR2 FYNNEI. This chain's CDR3 is CASKNRGLSGELFF. The DNA for the CDR3 is TGTGCCAGCAAAAACAGGGGGCTTAGCGGGGAGCTGTTTTTT.

This chain joins TRBV4-3 and TRBJ1-2; D remains ambiguous. Between the trimmed V and J ends, which lost 3 bases and 4 bases, there was a span of 12 bases. Germline lookup yields CDR1 LGHNA and CDR2 YSLEER. The CDR3 runs to 14 residues. CDR3 bases: TGCGCCAGCAGCCAGAGCCCGGACGGCTATGGCTACACCTTC. Its translation is CASSQSPDGYGYTF.

The chain uses TRBV3-1 and TRBJ1-1; D is perhaps TRBD1 (6 bases). The V end was cut by 1 base, the J end by 3 bases, with 9 bases between. The CDR3 spans 14 residues. CDR1 and CDR2 (germline): LGHDT, YNNKEL (reference sequence). The CDR3 region has the DNA TGTGCCAGCAGCCAAGCGGGGGCGGACACTGAAGCTTTCTTT. Translated: CASSQAGADTEAFF.

To note about this clonotype: A read error may account for a junction end that differs from germline. The V gene is TRBV15, the J gene TRBJ2-6; tentatively, D is TRBD1 (6 bases). CDR3 length: 16 residues. Germline CDR1 is LNHNV and CDR2 is YYDKDF (reference sequence). The CDR3 loop reads CTTSRRRGAGANVLTF. The CDR3 coding sequence is TGTACCACCAGCAGGCGCAGGGGCGCCGGGGCCAACGTCCTGACTTTC.

Note on this clonotype: A much bigger clone sits one base away, suggesting this may be a read error. The V gene is TRBV6-5, the J gene TRBJ1-5; maybe TRBD1 (6 bases). The CDR3 runs to 16 residues. V lost 4 bases and J 5 bases, leaving 18 bases between the germline ends. The germline gives CDR1 MNHEY, CDR2 SVGAGI. The chain's CDR3 is CASSSLTGWSDQPQHF. Here the CDR3 DNA reads TGTGCCAGCAGTTCACTGACAGGCTGGAGCGATCAGCCCCAGCATTTT.

This clonotype was counted ten times or more. The chain is built from TRBV30 and TRBJ2-3, with TRBD2 matching over 7 bases. The CDR3 consists of 14 residues. The germline V gene encodes CDR1 GTSNPN and CDR2 SVGIG (reference sequence). The CDR3 region is CALEWGGGTDTQYF. CDR3 nucleotide sequence: TGTGCGCTGGAGTGGGGGGGGGGCACAGATACGCAGTATTTT.

This clonotype was observed a few times. This chain joins TRBV28 and TRBJ1-4; D possibly corresponds to TRBD1 (5 bases). V lost 3 bases to trimming and J lost 5 bases, with 13 bases between them. Germline-derived CDR1 and CDR2 are MDHEN and SYDVKM. The CDR3 has 15 residues. The CDR3 reads CASSLSGPGNEKLFF. The CDR3, as DNA: TGTGCCAGCAGTTTGTCGGGGCCCGGGAATGAAAAACTGTTTTTT.

CDR3 nucleotides: TGTGCCAGCAGACCCGGGACTGACTCTAACTATGGCTACACCTTC. It is translated as CASRPGTDSNYGYTF. V gene TRBV6-1 combines with J gene TRBJ1-2, with a tentative D call TRBD1 (5 bases). V was clipped by 6 bases and J by 0 bases, with 14 bases between them. CDR1 is MNHNS, CDR2 SASEGT, per germline. This CDR3 is 15 amino acids long.

In this sample, this clonotype turned up many times. V gene TRBV28 combines with J gene TRBJ1-5; D is undetermined. Trimming removed 3 bases at V and 7 bases at J, with 10 bases between. Germline V CDR1 and CDR2: MDHEN, SYDVKM. The CDR3 runs 13 residues. The CDR3 nucleotides read TGTGCCAGCAGTTTCTCCCGTTCCCAGCCCCAGCATTTT. As protein: CASSFSRSQPQHF.